This T cell receptor beta chain came from a study of neurological immune-mediated disorders. Regarding this clonotype: What it binds is not known.

Per the germline V gene, CDR1 is KGHSH and CDR2 is LQKENI. The CDR3 spans 14 residues. Trimming pared 4 bases from V and 1 base from J, leaving 10 bases between. Findings and limits, study-wide: It was the repertoires of 18 of 34 multiple sclerosis patients that phylogenetic grouping placed in one related-CDR3 cluster, which is a possible signature.

The unsorted libraries were prepared from 2 million PBMCs (stored at -80 C). TCRdb analysed the 5' RACE reads with MiXCR anew, one entry per CDR3 protein. The sample consists of some 66,000 distinct CDR3 sequences, around 3.1% of them appearing once. The clonotype was recovered from a man aged 40-55 years with multiple sclerosis. The chain joins TRBV18 to TRBJ1-1; TRBD1 is a possible D gene (5 bases). Sequencing used PBMCs. DNA for the CDR3: TGTGCCAGCTCACTCCAAACAGGGAACACTGAAGCTTTCTTT. Its translation: CASSLQTGNTEAFF.